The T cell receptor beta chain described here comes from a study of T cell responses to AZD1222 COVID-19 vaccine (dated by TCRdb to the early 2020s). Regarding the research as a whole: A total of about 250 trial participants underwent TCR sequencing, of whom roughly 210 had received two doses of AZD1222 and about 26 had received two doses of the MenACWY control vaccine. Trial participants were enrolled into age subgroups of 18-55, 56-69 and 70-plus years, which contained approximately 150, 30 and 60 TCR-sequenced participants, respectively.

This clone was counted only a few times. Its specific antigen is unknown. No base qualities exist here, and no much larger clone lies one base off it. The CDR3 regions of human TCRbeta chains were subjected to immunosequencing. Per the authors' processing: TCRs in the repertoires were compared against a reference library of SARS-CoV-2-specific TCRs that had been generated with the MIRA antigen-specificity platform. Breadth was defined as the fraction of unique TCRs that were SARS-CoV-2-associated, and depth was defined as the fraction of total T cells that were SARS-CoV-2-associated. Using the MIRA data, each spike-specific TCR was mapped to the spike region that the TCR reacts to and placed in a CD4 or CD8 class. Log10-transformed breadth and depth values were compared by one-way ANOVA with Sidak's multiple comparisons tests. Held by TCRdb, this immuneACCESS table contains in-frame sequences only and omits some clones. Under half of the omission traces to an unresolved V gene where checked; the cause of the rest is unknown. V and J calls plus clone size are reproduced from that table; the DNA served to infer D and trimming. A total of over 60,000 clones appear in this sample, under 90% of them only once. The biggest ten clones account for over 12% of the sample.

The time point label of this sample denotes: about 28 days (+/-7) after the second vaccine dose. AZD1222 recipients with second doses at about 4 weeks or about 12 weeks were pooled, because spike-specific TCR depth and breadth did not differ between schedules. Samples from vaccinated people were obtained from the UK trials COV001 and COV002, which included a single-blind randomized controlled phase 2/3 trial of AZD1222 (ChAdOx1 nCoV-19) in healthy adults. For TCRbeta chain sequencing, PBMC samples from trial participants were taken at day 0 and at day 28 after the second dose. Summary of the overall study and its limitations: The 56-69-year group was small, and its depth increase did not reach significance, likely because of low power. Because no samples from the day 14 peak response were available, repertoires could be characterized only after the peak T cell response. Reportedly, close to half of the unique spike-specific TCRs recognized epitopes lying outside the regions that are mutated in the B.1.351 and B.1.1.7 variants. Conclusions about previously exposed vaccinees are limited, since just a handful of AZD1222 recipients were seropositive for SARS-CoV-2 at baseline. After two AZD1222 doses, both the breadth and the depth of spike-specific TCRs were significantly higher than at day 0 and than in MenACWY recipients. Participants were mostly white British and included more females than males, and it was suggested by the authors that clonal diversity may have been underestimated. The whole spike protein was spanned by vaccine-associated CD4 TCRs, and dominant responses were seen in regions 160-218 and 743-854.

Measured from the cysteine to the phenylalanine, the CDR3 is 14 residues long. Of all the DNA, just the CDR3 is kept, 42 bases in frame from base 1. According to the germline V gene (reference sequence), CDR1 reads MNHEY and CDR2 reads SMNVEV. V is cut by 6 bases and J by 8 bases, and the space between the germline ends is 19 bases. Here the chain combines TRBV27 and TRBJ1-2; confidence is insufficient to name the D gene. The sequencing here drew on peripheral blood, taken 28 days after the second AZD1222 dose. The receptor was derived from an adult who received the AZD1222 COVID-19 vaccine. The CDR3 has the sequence CASSFFRGIGGYTF. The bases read TGTGCCAGCAGCTTCTTTCGGGGTATAGGCGGCTACACCTTC.